Following are 14 T cell receptor beta chains from one sample sequenced in a study of blood T cell repertoires in COVID-19. Libraries were prepared by immunoSEQ multiplex PCR; TCRdb keeps only in-frame clonotypes and omits some of them. The sample comprises approximately 290,000 clones, approximately 90% of which are singletons, and around 13% rests with the top ten. Sequencing was performed on peripheral blood. The receptors shown here come from a woman aged 60-75 years with acute or convalescent COVID-19.

The gene calls are TRBV5-4 and TRBJ2-5, with TRBD1 identical over 9 bases. The CDR3 totals 15 residues. V gave up 0 bases and J gave up 5 bases; unmatched junction bases: 5. Germline values: CDR1 SGHNT, CDR2 YYREEE (reference sequence). The CDR3 sequence is CASSLGDRAGETQYF. CDR3 sequence (DNA): TGTGCCAGCAGCTTGGGGGACAGGGCAGGTGAGACCCAGTACTTC.

The gene calls are TRBV24-1 and TRBJ2-1; 9 nucleotides agree with TRBD1. Germline lookup yields CDR1 KGHDR and CDR2 SFDVKD. The length of the CDR3 is 15 residues. V lost 8 bases, J lost 8 bases, and 12 bases stayed unmatched. The CDR3 spells CATTPNRGRGDEQFF. The CDR3 nucleotides are TGTGCCACCACCCCCAACAGGGGGCGCGGGGATGAGCAGTTCTTC.

V gene TRBV3-1 (or the pseudogene TRBV3-2) combines with J gene TRBJ2-7, with TRBD2 matching 7 bases. CDR3 size: 15 residues. J gave up 8 bases and V 0 bases, and 10 bases lay outside the gene matches. Germline V gene sequence: CDR1 LGHDT, CDR2 YNNKEL (reference sequence). CDR3 DNA sequence: TGTGCCAGCAGCCAAGAGCTAGCGGAGCCCTTGCAGCAGTACTTC. Translation gives CASSQELAEPLQQYF.

The chain joins TRBV28 to TRBJ2-7; 10 bases line up with TRBD1. CDR3 length: 14 amino acids. Germline assignment: CDR1 MDHEN and CDR2 SYDVKM. The J segment lost 2 bases and the V segment lost 9 bases, leaving 7 bases of the junction unmatched. CDR3 amino acids: CASLSGQGTYEQYF. The CDR3 region has the DNA TGTGCCAGTCTGTCGGGACAGGGGACCTACGAGCAGTACTTC. The whole variable domain, filled in from reference TRBV28 and TRBJ2-7, reads DVKVTQSSRYLVKRTGEKVFLECVQDMDHENMFWYRQDPGLGLRLIYFSYDVKMKEKGDIPEGYSVSREKKERFSLILESASTNQTSMYLCASLSGQGTYEQYFGPGTRLTVT.

This chain uses TRBV6-4 with TRBJ2-1; TRBD2 might be the D (6 bases). Germline CDR1 is MRHNA and CDR2 is SNTAGT. The ends were cut back, 5 bases at V and 2 bases at J, with 7 bases in the middle. This CDR3 contains 13 residues. CDR3 residues: CASSTGAYNEQFF. In DNA, the CDR3 is TGTGCCAGCAGTACGGGGGCCTACAATGAGCAGTTCTTC.

The genes are TRBV6-5 and TRBJ1-3, with 10 nucleotides matching TRBD1. CDR3 length: 16 amino acids. With 4 bases clipped from V and 4 bases from J, the junction kept 7 bases outside the gene matches. CDR1 is MNHEY, CDR2 SVGAGI, per germline. CDR3 nucleotide sequence: TGTGCCAGCAGTTCCGGGACAGGGGCTTTCGGAAACACCATATATTTT. As protein: CASSSGTGAFGNTIYF.

V is TRBV5-1 and J is TRBJ2-3; TRBD2 matches at 11 bases. There are 16 residues in the CDR3. The junction had 9 bases not matched to a gene; V was cut back by 3 bases and J by 6 bases. CDR1 and CDR2 (germline): SGHRS, YFSETQ. In nucleotides, the CDR3 is TGCGCCAGCAGCTCCTCTCTAGCGGGAGGCGGGGATACGCAGTATTTT. Protein product: CASSSSLAGGGDTQYF.

The chain links TRBV3-1 (or the pseudogene TRBV3-2) to TRBJ2-3; D is unclear. Trimming cost V 2 bases and J 4 bases, with 16 bases left between them. The CDR3 has 16 residues. The germline gives CDR1 LGHDT, CDR2 YNNKEL (reference sequence). The CDR3 DNA reads TGTGCCAGCAGCCAACCCCCCTCACCGAAGCCAGATACGCAGTATTTT. This codes for CASSQPPSPKPDTQYF.

This rearrangement joins TRBV7-3 to TRBJ1-1; 10 positions match TRBD1. Losses at the gene ends were 0 bases for V and 5 bases for J; bases not matched to a gene: 3. The CDR3 covers 15 residues. The germline V gene encodes CDR1 SGHTA and CDR2 FQGTGA. This CDR3 is CASSLTGTGETEAFF. The CDR3, as DNA: TGTGCCAGCAGCTTAACCGGGACAGGGGAGACTGAAGCTTTCTTT.

This chain uses TRBV7-3 with TRBJ2-1, with TRBD2 matching over 9 bases. The CDR3 covers 16 residues. V lost 0 bases, J lost 4 bases, and 4 bases stayed unmatched. Germline CDR1 is SGHTA and CDR2 is FQGTGA. The CDR3 is CASSLTLAGGYNEQFF. In nucleotides, the CDR3 is TGTGCCAGCAGCTTAACGTTGGCGGGAGGGTACAATGAGCAGTTCTTC.

The V and J genes are TRBV6-2 or TRBV6-3 and TRBJ1-5; 8 bases are shared with TRBD1. The length of the CDR3 is 17 residues. Per germline, CDR1 MNHEY and CDR2 SVGEGT. The ends lost 4 bases at V and 7 bases at J; junction bases unmatched: 15. The CDR3 loop reads CASSFLKGQGSGQPQHF. The CDR3 DNA sequence: TGTGCCAGCAGTTTTTTAAAAGGACAGGGATCAGGACAGCCCCAGCATTTT.

This clone appeared once. The chain carries TRBV5-1 and TRBJ2-1; 8 nucleotides align to TRBD2. Germline CDR1 and CDR2: SGHRS and YFSETQ. Trimming at V came to 4 bases and at J to 0 bases, leaving 3 bases not matched to a gene. The CDR3 is 15 residues long. CDR3 sequence (DNA): TGCGCCAGCAGCACTAGCGGAATCTCCTACAATGAGCAGTTCTTC. Encoded protein: CASSTSGISYNEQFF.

This clone was recorded a few times. The rearrangement joins TRBV27 to TRBJ1-6; D is unclear. Per germline, CDR1 MNHEY and CDR2 SMNVEV (reference sequence). CDR3 length: 14 amino acids. V was clipped by 5 bases and J by 0 bases, with 5 bases between them. CDR3 bases: TGTGCCAGCAGTACGGGCTCCTATAATTCACCCCTCCACTTT. Translated, it gives CASSTGSYNSPLHF.

The rearrangement links TRBV25-1 to TRBJ1-1; D perhaps matches TRBD1 (5 bases). The CDR3 extends over 12 amino acids. The germline CDR1 and CDR2 sequences are MGHDK and SYGVNS. The V end lost 6 bases, the J end lost 1 base, and 6 bases lay between the germline ends. CDR3 sequence: CASRGGNTEAFF. DNA for the CDR3: TGTGCCAGCAGGGGGGGGAACACTGAAGCTTTCTTT.